The present entry profiles one T cell receptor beta chain with its context. The antigen is unknown. Germline V gene sequence: CDR1 MDHEN, CDR2 SYDVKM. This CDR3 region has 17 residues. The trim removed 2 bases at V and 4 bases at J, leaving 13 bases unmatched. Primers included in the PCR were 60 Vbeta and 13 Jbeta primers. Some clones are missing from TCRdb's copy, which holds only in-frame ones; the method was immunoSEQ multiplex PCR. This sample contains 100,000 to 150,000 clones. These data originate in a study of cytomegalovirus exposure and HLA in healthy donors. Broader study findings: Relative to the approximately 660-donor mean, N-insertions were reportedly fewer in an Asian-associated ancestry cluster in a later analysis.

J is TRBJ1-1 and V is TRBV28, with TRBD1 matching over 7 bases. What was sequenced was PBMCs. This sequence originates from a man between 18 and 29 years old in good health and CMV-seronegative. The DNA of the CDR3 is TGTGCCAGCAGTTTAGCGTATTCGACAGGGAGAGGCACTGAAGCTTTCTTT. Translation gives CASSLAYSTGRGTEAFF.